Listed below are T cell receptor beta chains from one sample, sequenced in a study of blood T cell repertoires in COVID-19. Profiled with immunoSEQ multiplex PCR; TCRdb holds only in-frame clones, not every one. Counted here are approximately 150,000 clones, 84% occurring once; the ten biggest clones make up more than 1.3%. The specimen sequenced was peripheral blood. These receptors came from a man aged 55 to 70 with acute or convalescent COVID-19. Each CDR3 is given with its conserved first and last residue. Each record gives: clone size, J gene, D gene, V gene, CDR3 DNA, CDR3 protein. The D gene is left open where the match is weak. Size is stated for part of the rows, as once, few or many counts, or as a class when the clone is expanded.

>.|TRBJ2-1|TRBD2|TRBV7-8
TGTGCCAGCAGCTTACTAGCGGAAAATGAGCAGTTCTTC
CASSLLAENEQFF
>.|TRBJ1-1|TRBD1|TRBV5-6
TGTGCCAGCAGCCCCAGACAGGGGAGGGGGAACACTGAAGCTTTCTTT
CASSPRQGRGNTEAFF
>.|TRBJ2-5|.|TRBV5-1
TGCGCCAGCAGCTTGGGAGTGAATACGGAGACCCAGTACTTC
CASSLGVNTETQYF
>few|TRBJ2-7|.|TRBV24-1
TGTGCCACCAGTGACCGTACTAGGACCTACGAGCAGTACTTC
CATSDRTRTYEQYF
>.|TRBJ1-4|.|TRBV9
TGTGCCAGCAACCGGGCGGGGGGTTATGAAAAACTGTTTTTT
CASNRAGGYEKLFF
>.|TRBJ2-2|TRBD1|TRBV5-4
TGTGCCAGCAGCCTCGACAGGGTCGGCACCGGGGAGCTGTTTTTT
CASSLDRVGTGELFF
>.|TRBJ1-5|TRBD1|TRBV30
TGTGCCTGGGCGAGCGGACAGGATGGTCAGCCCCAGCATTTT
CAWASGQDGQPQHF
>.|TRBJ1-4|.|TRBV6-5
TGTGCCAGCAGTTACTCGGGTGACCCGGGGGAAAAACTGTTTTTT
CASSYSGDPGEKLFF
>.|TRBJ2-3|.|TRBV7-9
TGTGCCAGCAGCACCTTAGTAAGCACAGATACGCAGTATTTT
CASSTLVSTDTQYF
>.|TRBJ2-3|TRBD1|TRBV11-3
TGTGCCAGCAGTCAGACAGGGTGGGATACGCAGTATTTT
CASSQTGWDTQYF
>.|TRBJ1-2|TRBD1|TRBV27
TGTGCCAGCAGTAAACTCGGGACAGGGGGCATCTATGGCTACACCTTC
CASSKLGTGGIYGYTF
>.|TRBJ2-3|TRBD2|TRBV19
TGTGCCACCTTCGACCGGGGCGGGGGGACAGATACGCAGTATTTT
CATFDRGGGTDTQYF
>.|TRBJ1-1|.|TRBV5-1
TGCGCCAGCAGCTCTCCCCGGGGGAACACTGAAGCTTTCTTT
CASSSPRGNTEAFF
>.|TRBJ2-5|TRBD2|TRBV7-3
TGTGCCAGCAGCTTAGTTCCTAGCGGGGAGGAGACCCAGTACTTC
CASSLVPSGEETQYF
>few|TRBJ2-7|TRBD1|TRBV28
TGTGCCAGCAGCGGACAGGGATTCGGGTACGAGCAGTACTTC
CASSGQGFGYEQYF
>.|TRBJ2-2|.|TRBV6-5
TGTGCCAGCAGTCCCTTCCGCGCGAACACCGGGGAGCTGTTTTTT
CASSPFRANTGELFF
>.|TRBJ2-5|.|TRBV3-1/TRBV3-2
TGTGCCAGCAGCCTTACCCCCCGGGGGAGAGAAGAGACCCAGTACTTC
CASSLTPRGREETQYF
>.|TRBJ2-1|TRBD2|TRBV7-6
TGTGCCAGCAGCTTCACGTTTGGAGGGACTAGCGGGGCGTTCAGCGATGAGCAGTTCTTC
CASSFTFGGTSGAFSDEQFF
>once|TRBJ2-7|TRBD1|TRBV5-1
TGCGCCAGCAGCCTCCAACGGACAGGGGCGGTTTCTTCTTTTTACGAGCAGTACTTC
CASSLQRTGAVSSFYEQYF
>.|TRBJ2-3|.|TRBV11-1
TGTGCCAGCAGCTTAGTTTCTCCGGGTACAGATACGCAGTATTTT
CASSLVSPGTDTQYF
>.|TRBJ1-2|.|TRBV5-1
TGCGCCAGCAGCCTTTACTATCCCGAGAACTATGGCTACACCTTC
CASSLYYPENYGYTF
>once|TRBJ1-4|.|TRBV24-1
TGTGCCACCAGTGGTGGGGGGGCTGGTGAAAAACTGTTTTTT
CATSGGGAGEKLFF
>.|TRBJ2-7|.|TRBV3-1/TRBV3-2
TGTGCCAGCAGCCAAGTGGGGGGCTCCTACGAGCAGTACTTC
CASSQVGGSYEQYF
>.|TRBJ2-7|TRBD1|TRBV11-2
TGTGCCAGCAGACCGCTTGGGACAGGGTGGACCTACGAGCAGTACTTC
CASRPLGTGWTYEQYF
>.|TRBJ1-6|.|TRBV6-6
TGTGCCAGCAGCCTGACAGAATATAATTCACCCCTCCACTTT
CASSLTEYNSPLHF
>.|TRBJ1-6|.|TRBV5-1
TGCGCCAGCAGCTTGGACAGTAATTCACCCCTCCACTTT
CASSLDSNSPLHF
>.|TRBJ2-2|.|TRBV5-1
TGCGCCAGCAGCTGGGGGCCTGCCCCAAACACCGGGGAGCTGTTTTTT
CASSWGPAPNTGELFF
>.|TRBJ2-7|TRBD1|TRBV5-6
TGTGCCAGCAGCCTGTCTCCGGGACAGTACGAGCAGTACTTC
CASSLSPGQYEQYF
>.|TRBJ2-3|TRBD1|TRBV5-4
TGTGCCAGCAGACAGGGGGAAGATACGCAGTATTTT
CASRQGEDTQYF
>few|TRBJ1-1|.|TRBV20-1
TGCAGTGCTAGTCTGGGGGGCACTGAAGCTTTCTTT
CSASLGGTEAFF
>.|TRBJ1-4|.|TRBV30
TGTGCCTGGAGTCCCCTCGGGAAAGTTGATGAAAAACTGTTTTTT
CAWSPLGKVDEKLFF
>.|TRBJ2-2|.|TRBV7-8
TGTGCCAGCAGCTTAGCATCGGAGGGAACCGGGGAGCTGTTTTTT
CASSLASEGTGELFF
>.|TRBJ2-7|TRBD2|TRBV6-6
TGTGCCAGCAGTCGTCCCGGGACTAGCGGGGGGGCTTCCGAGCAGTACTTC
CASSRPGTSGGASEQYF
>once|TRBJ1-2|.|TRBV6-5
TGTGCCAGCAGGGTCGCAGGGGACTATGGCTACACCTTC
CASRVAGDYGYTF
>.|TRBJ2-1|.|TRBV9
TGTGCCAGCAGCGTAGCCCCTAGCGACTACAATGAGCAGTTCTTC
CASSVAPSDYNEQFF
>.|TRBJ2-1|.|TRBV2
TGTGCCAGCGGGATAGCGGTCGACAATGAGCAGTTCTTC
CASGIAVDNEQFF
>.|TRBJ2-7|TRBD2|TRBV2
TGTGCCAGCAGTGAGGCTAGCGGCGCCTACGAGCAGTACTTC
CASSEASGAYEQYF
>.|TRBJ1-3|TRBD1|TRBV5-1
TGCGCCAGCAGCCCACGAGAGGGGGCCTCTGGAAACACCATATATTTT
CASSPREGASGNTIYF
>.|TRBJ2-3|.|TRBV12-3/TRBV12-4
TGTGCCAGCGCAAGCGGAGATACGCAGTATTTT
CASASGDTQYF
>.|TRBJ2-4|TRBD1|TRBV19
TGTGCCAGTAATAGCCCCCGACAGGGGGTTATCAAAAACATTCAGTACTTC
CASNSPRQGVIKNIQYF
>.|TRBJ2-3|TRBD2|TRBV10-3
TGTGCCATCAGTGAGTCAGGATCCGGGGGGATAGATACGCAGTATTTT
CAISESGSGGIDTQYF
>.|TRBJ2-7|.|TRBV3-1/TRBV3-2
TGTGCCAGCAGACCAGGGACTTCCCTTTTCTACGAGCAGTACTTC
CASRPGTSLFYEQYF
>.|TRBJ2-7|.|TRBV3-1/TRBV3-2
TGTGCCAGCAGCCAAGAGGGGGGAGAGCAGTACTTC
CASSQEGGEQYF